A selection of T cell receptor beta chains follows, all from one sample in a study of Ad26.COV2.S vaccination and SARS-CoV-2 variants. Clones were read by immunoSEQ multiplex PCR, and TCRdb kept only the in-frame ones, dropping some. This table has roughly 400,000 clones, roughly 91% appearing once. The starting material was peripheral blood, obtained in a trial of Ad26.COV2.S vaccine versus placebo. These receptors originate from a person between 18 and 65 years old who received the Ad26.COV2.S COVID-19 vaccine or a placebo. CDR3s include the opening cysteine and the closing phenylalanine or tryptophan. The D gene is left open where the match is weak. The size field is filled for only some rows; it gives once, few, many or a size class.

>NA|TRBJ2-2|NA|TRBV6-2/TRBV6-3
TGTGCCAGCAGTCTACGGGGGACCCACACCGGGGAGCTGTTTTTT
CASSLRGTHTGELFF
>NA|TRBJ2-7|TRBD1|TRBV27
TGTGCCAGCAGTTTCTACAGGGGAGACTACGAGCAGTACTTC
CASSFYRGDYEQYF
>NA|TRBJ2-5|TRBD1|TRBV27
TGTGCCAGCAGTGTCCGGGACAGGGTAGGGGAGACCCAGTACTTC
CASSVRDRVGETQYF
>NA|TRBJ2-3|NA|TRBV28
TGTGCCAGCCCCCCCTCCGGGACTAGCACAGATACGCAGTATTTT
CASPPSGTSTDTQYF
>NA|TRBJ2-7|NA|TRBV28
TGTGCCAGCAGTTTAAGGGACACGGGCTCCGTCGAGCAGTACTTC
CASSLRDTGSVEQYF
>NA|TRBJ2-5|NA|TRBV18
TGTGCCAGCTCACAAAGTACGGGGTGGTCAGAGACCCAGTACTTC
CASSQSTGWSETQYF
>NA|TRBJ2-7|NA|TRBV5-1
TGCGCCAGCAGCTTGGGATGGGGTTCGACAGGAGTTGCCTACGAGCAGTACTTC
CASSLGWGSTGVAYEQYF
>few|TRBJ2-1|NA|TRBV3-1/TRBV3-2
TGTGCCAGCAGCCAAGTAGGTCATGAGCAGTTCTTC
CASSQVGHEQFF
>NA|TRBJ2-1|NA|TRBV9
TGTGCCAGCAGCGCGGACCCCTTAGATGAGCAGTTCTTC
CASSADPLDEQFF
>NA|TRBJ2-7|TRBD2|TRBV28
TGTGCCAGCAGCCCCCGGGGGGGGTTGACCTACGAGCAGTACTTC
CASSPRGGLTYEQYF
>NA|TRBJ2-1|NA|TRBV27
TGTGCCAGCAGTCCCCGGGACGGGCGAGGGCAGTTCTTC
CASSPRDGRGQFF
>NA|TRBJ1-6|TRBD1|TRBV7-8
TGTGCCAGCAGCTTACGGGACAGGGCTTCTGCCCTCCACTTT
CASSLRDRASALHF
>NA|TRBJ2-5|NA|TRBV20-1
TGCAGCGGGACTTACAAAGAGACCCAGTACTTC
CSGTYKETQYF
>NA|TRBJ2-7|TRBD1|TRBV5-5
TGTGCCAGCAGCTGGCGGACAGGGTTGGATTACGAGCAGTACTTC
CASSWRTGLDYEQYF
>NA|TRBJ2-1|NA|TRBV7-2
TGTGCCAGCAGCTTGGGCTCCTACAATGAGCAGTTCTTC
CASSLGSYNEQFF
>NA|TRBJ2-3|NA|TRBV18
TGTGCCAGCTCACCGGTTAAATTTGGGAGCCCAGATACGCAGTATTTT
CASSPVKFGSPDTQYF
>NA|TRBJ2-3|TRBD2|TRBV18
TGTGCCAGCTCACCGACTAGCGGTACAGATACGCAGTATTTT
CASSPTSGTDTQYF
>few|TRBJ2-4|NA|TRBV19
TGTGCCAGTAGTATCTCCCGCAGGGGCATTCAGTACTTC
CASSISRRGIQYF
>NA|TRBJ1-4|TRBD1|TRBV2
TGTGCCAGCAGCGATAGACAGGGCGCTAATGAAAAACTGTTTTTT
CASSDRQGANEKLFF
>NA|TRBJ2-3|NA|TRBV6-2/TRBV6-3
TGTGCCAGCAGTCCGGCTAAGCCTAGCACAGATACGCAGTATTTT
CASSPAKPSTDTQYF
>once|TRBJ2-5|NA|TRBV18
TGTGCCAGCTCACCACGTGGGGGGCCCGAGACCCAGTACTTC
CASSPRGGPETQYF
>NA|TRBJ1-6|NA|TRBV7-2
TGTGCCAGCAGCTTGGGGGTCGGGAATTCACCCCTCCACTTT
CASSLGVGNSPLHF
>NA|TRBJ2-4|NA|TRBV6-2/TRBV6-3
TGTGCCAGCAGTTATATTTGGGCGGAGAAAGCCAAAAACATTCAGTACTTC
CASSYIWAEKAKNIQYF
>NA|TRBJ2-1|NA|TRBV3-1/TRBV3-2
TGTGCCAGCAGCCAAGAGGGTCGCGCACTAAACAATGAGCAGTTCTTC
CASSQEGRALNNEQFF
>NA|TRBJ2-2|NA|TRBV5-1
TGCGCCAGCAAGGAATGGACGGCAGCGAACACCGGGGAGCTGTTTTTT
CASKEWTAANTGELFF
>few|TRBJ1-1|TRBD1|TRBV27
TGTGCCAGCGTGGCCCAGGGGGGGACTGAAGCTTTCTTT
CASVAQGGTEAFF
>NA|TRBJ1-2|NA|TRBV4-2
TGTGCCAGCAGCCAAGATTCAGGCCCGGCTAAATTAGGCTACACCTTC
CASSQDSGPAKLGYTF
>NA|TRBJ1-5|TRBD1|TRBV6-2/TRBV6-3
TGTGCCAGCAGTTTCTCCCGGGACAGGGGGAATCAGCCCCAGCATTTT
CASSFSRDRGNQPQHF
>once|TRBJ2-7|NA|TRBV4-3
TGCGCCAGCAGCCAAGATCCCAGGGGCTCCTACGAGCAGTACTTC
CASSQDPRGSYEQYF
>NA|TRBJ2-7|NA|TRBV11-2
TGTGCCAGCAGCTTCTCTCTCTACGAGCAGTACTTC
CASSFSLYEQYF
>NA|TRBJ2-2|TRBD2|TRBV7-8
TGTGCCAGCAGCTTAAGCGGGAGGGGTGGCGGGGAGCTGTTTTTT
CASSLSGRGGGELFF
>NA|TRBJ2-7|NA|TRBV9
TGTGCCAGCAGCGTAGGGTACGAGCAGTACTTC
CASSVGYEQYF
>NA|TRBJ2-5|TRBD1|TRBV15
TGTGCCACCAGCAGAGCTGGGACAGAACAAGAGACCCAGTACTTC
CATSRAGTEQETQYF
>NA|TRBJ2-4|NA|TRBV19
TGTGCCAGTAGTATAGAACCAGCGAGGGGGAACATTCAGTACTTC
CASSIEPARGNIQYF
>NA|TRBJ2-6|NA|TRBV5-4
TGTGCCAGCAGCGAAACTAGGACATCTGGGGCCAACGTCCTGACTTTC
CASSETRTSGANVLTF
>NA|TRBJ2-7|TRBD1|TRBV18
TGTGCCAGCTCACCACTCACAGGGACAGGGGGTTACGAGCAGTACTTC
CASSPLTGTGGYEQYF
>NA|TRBJ2-7|NA|TRBV21-1
TGTGCCAGCAGCAGACAGGAGTACGAGCAGTACTTC
CASSRQEYEQYF
>NA|TRBJ1-6|TRBD1|TRBV9
TGTGCCAGCAGCCTGAGGACAGGGTCAACACCCCTCCACTTT
CASSLRTGSTPLHF
>NA|TRBJ2-7|TRBD2|TRBV3-1/TRBV3-2
TGTGCCAGCAGCCAAGGGAGCGGGAAGGAGCAGTACTTC
CASSQGSGKEQYF
>NA|TRBJ1-2|NA|TRBV28
TGTGCCAGCAGTTTAAGGTCAGGGTATGGCTACACCTTC
CASSLRSGYGYTF
>NA|TRBJ1-5|NA|TRBV30
TGTGCCTGGAATGACGGGGGCAATCAGCCCCAGCATTTT
CAWNDGGNQPQHF
>NA|TRBJ1-4|NA|TRBV4-3
TGCGCCAGCAGCCAAGATTCGGATAATGAAAAACTGTTTTTT
CASSQDSDNEKLFF
>NA|TRBJ2-4|NA|TRBV4-1
TGCGCCAGCAGCTCCCCTATACTAGCCAAAAACATTCAGTACTTC
CASSSPILAKNIQYF
>NA|TRBJ2-7|TRBD2|TRBV19
TGTGCCAGTAGTAGAAATTCTTTGGGCGGGAGAAGCGACGAGCAGTACTTC
CASSRNSLGGRSDEQYF
>NA|TRBJ2-7|TRBD1|TRBV5-1
TGCGCCAGCAGCTTGGAGGGGGCCGAGCAGTACTTC
CASSLEGAEQYF
>NA|TRBJ1-6|NA|TRBV27
TGTGCCAGCAGTGGGGCAGGGGTTTTTTCACCCCTCCACTTT
CASSGAGVFSPLHF
>NA|TRBJ2-1|TRBD2|TRBV4-3
TGCGCCAGCAGCCCGAAGGGCTCTAGCGGGACTACTAACTCCTACAATGAGCAGTTCTTC
CASSPKGSSGTTNSYNEQFF
>few|TRBJ1-1|NA|TRBV5-4
TGTGCCAGCAGCTTACCAGGGCTAAGAATGAACACTGAAGCTTTCTTT
CASSLPGLRMNTEAFF
>NA|TRBJ2-5|NA|TRBV24-1
TGTGCCACCAGTGATTTCTTTAAGAATCCAGAGACCCAGTACTTC
CATSDFFKNPETQYF